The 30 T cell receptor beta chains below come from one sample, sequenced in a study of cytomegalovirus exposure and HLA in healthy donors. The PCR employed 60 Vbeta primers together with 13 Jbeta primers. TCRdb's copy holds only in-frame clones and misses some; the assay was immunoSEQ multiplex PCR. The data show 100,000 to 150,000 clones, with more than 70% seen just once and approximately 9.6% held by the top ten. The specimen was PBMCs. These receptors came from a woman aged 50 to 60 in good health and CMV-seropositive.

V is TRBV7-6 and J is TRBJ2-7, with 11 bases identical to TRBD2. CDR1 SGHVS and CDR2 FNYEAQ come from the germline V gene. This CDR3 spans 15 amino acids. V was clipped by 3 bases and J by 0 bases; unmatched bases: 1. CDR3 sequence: CASSLGTSGSYEQYF. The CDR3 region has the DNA TGTGCCAGCAGCTTGGGGACTAGCGGCTCCTACGAGCAGTACTTC.

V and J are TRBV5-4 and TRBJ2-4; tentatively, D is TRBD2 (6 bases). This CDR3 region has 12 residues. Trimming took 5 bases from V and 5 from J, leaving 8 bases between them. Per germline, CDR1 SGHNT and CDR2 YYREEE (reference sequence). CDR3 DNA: TGTGCCAGCAGTGGGACTGAAAACATTCAGTACTTC. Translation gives CASSGTENIQYF.

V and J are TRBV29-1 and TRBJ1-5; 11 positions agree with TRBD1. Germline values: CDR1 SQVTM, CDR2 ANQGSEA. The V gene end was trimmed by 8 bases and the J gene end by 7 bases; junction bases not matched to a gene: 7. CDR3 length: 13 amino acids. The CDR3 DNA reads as TGCAGCACCGGACAGGGGGCGGGACAGCCCCAGCATTTT. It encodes CSTGQGAGQPQHF.

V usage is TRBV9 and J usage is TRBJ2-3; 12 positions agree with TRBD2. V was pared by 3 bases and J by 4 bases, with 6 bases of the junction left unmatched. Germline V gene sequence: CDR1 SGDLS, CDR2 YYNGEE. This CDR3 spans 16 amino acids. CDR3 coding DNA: TGTGCCAGCAGCGGCCCTAGCGGGGGGGCGGCAGATACGCAGTATTTT. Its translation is CASSGPSGGAADTQYF.

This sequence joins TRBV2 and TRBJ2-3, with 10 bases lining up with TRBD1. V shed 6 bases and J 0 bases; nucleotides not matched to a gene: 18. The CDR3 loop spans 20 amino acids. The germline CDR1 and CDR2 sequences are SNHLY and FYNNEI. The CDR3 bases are TGTGCCAGCAGGGTCCTGGGGCTGACAGGGGGCGCGGGTAGCACAGATACGCAGTATTTT. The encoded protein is CASRVLGLTGGAGSTDTQYF.

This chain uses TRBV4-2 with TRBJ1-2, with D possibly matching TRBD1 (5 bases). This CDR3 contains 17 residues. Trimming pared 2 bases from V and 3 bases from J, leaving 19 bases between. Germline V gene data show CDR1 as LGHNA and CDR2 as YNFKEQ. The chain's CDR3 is CASSQRHLGLEHYGYTF. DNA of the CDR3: TGTGCCAGCAGCCAACGACATCTGGGGCTTGAGCACTATGGCTACACCTTC.

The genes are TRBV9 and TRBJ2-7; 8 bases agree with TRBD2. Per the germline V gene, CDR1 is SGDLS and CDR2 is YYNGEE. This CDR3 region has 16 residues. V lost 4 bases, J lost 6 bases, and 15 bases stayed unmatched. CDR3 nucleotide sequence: TGTGCCAGCAGCCCCCGTCTGGCAGCGGGAGCCCTCGAGCAGTACTTC. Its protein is CASSPRLAAGALEQYF.

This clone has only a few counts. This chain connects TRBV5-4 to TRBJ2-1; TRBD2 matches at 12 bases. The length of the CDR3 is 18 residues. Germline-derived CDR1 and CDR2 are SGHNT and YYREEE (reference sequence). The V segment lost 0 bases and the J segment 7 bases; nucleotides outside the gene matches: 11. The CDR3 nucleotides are TGTGCCAGCAGCTTGGACGGTTTCGGGCTAGCGGGAGGGAATGAGCAGTTCTTC. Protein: CASSLDGFGLAGGNEQFF.

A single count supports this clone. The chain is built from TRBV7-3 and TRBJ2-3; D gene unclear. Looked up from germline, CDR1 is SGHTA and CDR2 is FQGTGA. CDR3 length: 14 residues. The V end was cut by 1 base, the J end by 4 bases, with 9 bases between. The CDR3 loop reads CASSLNSLADTQYF. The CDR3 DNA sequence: TGTGCCAGCAGCTTAAACTCCTTGGCAGATACGCAGTATTTT.

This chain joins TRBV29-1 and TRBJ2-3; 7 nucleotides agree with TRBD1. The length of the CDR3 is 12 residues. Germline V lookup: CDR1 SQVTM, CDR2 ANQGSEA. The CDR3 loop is CGTEAVSDTQYF. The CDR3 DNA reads TGCGGGACAGAAGCCGTTTCGGATACGCAGTATTTT.

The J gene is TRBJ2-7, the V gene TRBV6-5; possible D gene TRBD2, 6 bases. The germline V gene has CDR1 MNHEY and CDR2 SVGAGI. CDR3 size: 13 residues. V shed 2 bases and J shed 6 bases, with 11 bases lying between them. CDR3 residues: CASSYSAAGEQYF. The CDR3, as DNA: TGTGCCAGCAGTTACAGCGCAGCGGGCGAGCAGTACTTC.

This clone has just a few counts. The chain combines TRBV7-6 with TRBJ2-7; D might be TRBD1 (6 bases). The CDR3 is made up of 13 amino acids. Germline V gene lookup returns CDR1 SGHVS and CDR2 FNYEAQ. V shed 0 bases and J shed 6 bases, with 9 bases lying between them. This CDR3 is CASSLAGTPEQYF. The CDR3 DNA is TGTGCCAGCAGCTTAGCCGGGACACCCGAGCAGTACTTC.

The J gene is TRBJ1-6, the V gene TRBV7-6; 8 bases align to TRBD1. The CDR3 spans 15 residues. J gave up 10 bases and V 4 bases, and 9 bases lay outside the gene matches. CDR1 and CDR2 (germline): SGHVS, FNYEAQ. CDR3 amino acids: CASSSDRDRRSPLHF. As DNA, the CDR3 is TGTGCCAGCAGCTCGGACAGGGATAGGAGATCACCCCTCCACTTT.

CDR3 sequence: CAISENLAGGRDTQYF. The DNA for the CDR3 is TGTGCCATCAGTGAGAACCTAGCGGGAGGGAGAGATACGCAGTATTTT. The rearrangement uses TRBV10-3 and TRBJ2-3, with 12 bases aligning to TRBD2. CDR1 and CDR2 from the germline V gene are ENHRY and SYGVKD. J was trimmed by 5 bases and V by 2 bases; bases with no gene match: 5. This CDR3 is built from 16 residues.

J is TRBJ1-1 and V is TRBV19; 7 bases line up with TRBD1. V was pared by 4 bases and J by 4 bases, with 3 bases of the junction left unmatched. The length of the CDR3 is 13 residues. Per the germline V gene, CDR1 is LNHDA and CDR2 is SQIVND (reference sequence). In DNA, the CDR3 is TGTGCCAGTAGTAGAGGGGGCTTCACTGAAGCTTTCTTT. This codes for CASSRGGFTEAFF.

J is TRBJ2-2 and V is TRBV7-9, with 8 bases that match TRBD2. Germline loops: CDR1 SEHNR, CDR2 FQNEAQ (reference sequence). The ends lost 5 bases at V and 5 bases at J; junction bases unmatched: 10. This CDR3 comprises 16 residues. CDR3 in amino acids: CASSPGVAGYTGELFF. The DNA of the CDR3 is TGTGCCAGCAGCCCGGGGGTAGCGGGATATACCGGGGAGCTGTTTTTT.

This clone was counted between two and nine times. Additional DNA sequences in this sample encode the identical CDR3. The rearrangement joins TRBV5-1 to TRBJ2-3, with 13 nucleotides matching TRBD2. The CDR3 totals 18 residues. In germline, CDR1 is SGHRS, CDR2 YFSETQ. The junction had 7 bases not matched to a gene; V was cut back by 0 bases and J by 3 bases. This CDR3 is CASSLDSGLAGFTDTQYF. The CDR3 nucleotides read TGCGCCAGCAGCTTGGATTCGGGACTAGCGGGATTTACAGATACGCAGTATTTT. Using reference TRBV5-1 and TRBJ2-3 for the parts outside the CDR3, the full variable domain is KAGVTQTPRYLIKTRGQQVTLSCSPISGHRSVSWYQQTPGQGLQFLFEYFSETQRNKGNFPGRFSGRQFSNSRSEMNVSTLELGDSALYLCASSLDSGLAGFTDTQYFGPGTRLTVL.

CDR3 DNA: TGTGCCAGCAGCTCTAGGACTAGCGGGCAAGAGACCCAGTACTTC. Amino acid sequence: CASSSRTSGQETQYF. The V and J genes are TRBV7-2 and TRBJ2-5; TRBD2 aligns across 11 bases. In germline, CDR1 is SGHTA, CDR2 FQGNSA. J was trimmed by 2 bases and V by 4 bases; bases with no gene match: 3. The CDR3 runs 15 residues.

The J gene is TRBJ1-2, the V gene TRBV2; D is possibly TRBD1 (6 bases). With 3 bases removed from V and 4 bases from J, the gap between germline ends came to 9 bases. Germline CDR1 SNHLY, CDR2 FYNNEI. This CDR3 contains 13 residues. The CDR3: CASSDDRIYGYTF. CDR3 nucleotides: TGTGCCAGCAGTGACGACAGGATCTATGGCTACACCTTC.

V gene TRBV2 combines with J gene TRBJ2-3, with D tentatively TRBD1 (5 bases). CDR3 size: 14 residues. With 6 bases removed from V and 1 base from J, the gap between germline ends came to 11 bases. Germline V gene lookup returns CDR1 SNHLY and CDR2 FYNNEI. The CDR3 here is CASRRIGGTDTQYF. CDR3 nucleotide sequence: TGTGCCAGCAGAAGAATAGGGGGCACAGATACGCAGTATTTT.

DNA for the CDR3: TGTGCCAGCACAAGCGGGGGGGCCTCCTACGAGCAGTACTTC. Its translation: CASTSGGASYEQYF. The chain combines TRBV28 with TRBJ2-7; 10 positions match TRBD2. CDR1 and CDR2 from the germline V gene are MDHEN and SYDVKM. V dropped 7 bases and J dropped 0; count of bases not matched to a gene: 3. This CDR3 region has 14 residues. Looking up the rest from reference TRBV28 and TRBJ2-7 gives the full variable domain: DVKVTQSSRYLVKRTGEKVFLECVQDMDHENMFWYRQDPGLGLRLIYFSYDVKMKEKGDIPEGYSVSREKKERFSLILESASTNQTSMYLCASTSGGASYEQYFGPGTRLTVT.

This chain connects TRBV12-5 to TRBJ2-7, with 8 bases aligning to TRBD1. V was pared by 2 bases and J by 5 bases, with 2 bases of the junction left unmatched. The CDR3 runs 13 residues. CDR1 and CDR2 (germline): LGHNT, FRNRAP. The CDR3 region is CASGLSGGNEQYF. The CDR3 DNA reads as TGTGCTAGTGGTTTGTCAGGGGGCAACGAGCAGTACTTC.

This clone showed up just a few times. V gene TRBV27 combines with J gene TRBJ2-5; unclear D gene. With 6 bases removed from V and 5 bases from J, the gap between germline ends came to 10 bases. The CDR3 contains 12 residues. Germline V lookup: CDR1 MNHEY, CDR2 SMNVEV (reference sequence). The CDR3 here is CASSPGWETQYF. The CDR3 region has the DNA TGTGCCAGCAGCCCGGGTTGGGAGACCCAGTACTTC.

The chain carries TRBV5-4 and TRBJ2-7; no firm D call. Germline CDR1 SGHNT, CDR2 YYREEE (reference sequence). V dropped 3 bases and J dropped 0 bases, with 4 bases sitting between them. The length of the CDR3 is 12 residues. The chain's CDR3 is CASSWSSYEQYF. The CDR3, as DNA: TGTGCCAGCAGCTGGAGCTCCTACGAGCAGTACTTC.

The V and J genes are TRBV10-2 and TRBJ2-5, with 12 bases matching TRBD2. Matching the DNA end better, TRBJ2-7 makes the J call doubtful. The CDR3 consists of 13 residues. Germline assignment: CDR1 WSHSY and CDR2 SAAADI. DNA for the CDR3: TGCGCCAGCAGCCCGGGACTAGCGGGCGAGCAGTACTTC. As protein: CASSPGLAGEQYF.

The CDR3: CAISTDRGIGTGELFF. The CDR3 bases are TGTGCCATCAGCACGGACAGGGGGATAGGCACCGGGGAGCTGTTTTTT. The rearrangement joins TRBV10-3 to TRBJ2-2; 10 positions match TRBD1. This CDR3 contains 16 residues. V lost 6 bases, J lost 4 bases, and 8 bases stayed unmatched. Germline CDR1 and CDR2: ENHRY and SYGVKD.

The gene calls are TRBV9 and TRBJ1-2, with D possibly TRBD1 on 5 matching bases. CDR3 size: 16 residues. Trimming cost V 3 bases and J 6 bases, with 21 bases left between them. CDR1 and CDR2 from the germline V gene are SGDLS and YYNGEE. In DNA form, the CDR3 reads TGTGCCAGCAGCGACCCCGTGGAAGCAGGGTTAGATGGCTACACCTTC. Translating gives CASSDPVEAGLDGYTF.

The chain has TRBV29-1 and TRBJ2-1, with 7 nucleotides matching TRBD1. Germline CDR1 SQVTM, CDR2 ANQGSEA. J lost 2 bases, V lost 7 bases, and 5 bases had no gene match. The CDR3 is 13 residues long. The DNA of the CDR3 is TGCAGCGGTAAACAGGGGACCTACAATGAGCAGTTCTTC. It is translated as CSGKQGTYNEQFF.

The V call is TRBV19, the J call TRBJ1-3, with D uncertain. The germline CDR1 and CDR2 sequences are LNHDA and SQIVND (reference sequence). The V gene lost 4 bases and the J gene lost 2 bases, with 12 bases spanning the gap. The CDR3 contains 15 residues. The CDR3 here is CASSTGFSAGNTIYF. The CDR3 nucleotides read TGTGCCAGTAGTACGGGTTTTTCGGCTGGAAACACCATATATTTT.

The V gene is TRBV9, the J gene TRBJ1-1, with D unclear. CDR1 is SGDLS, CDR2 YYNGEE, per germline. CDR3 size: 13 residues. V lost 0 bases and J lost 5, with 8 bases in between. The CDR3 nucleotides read TGTGCCAGCAGCGTAGAAACCGGGACTGAAGCTTTCTTT. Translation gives CASSVETGTEAFF.